Listed below are T cell receptor beta chains from one sample, sequenced in a study of T-cell reconstitution after alpha-beta-depleted transplantation in children. TCRdb re-called the PCR reads with MiXCR, one entry per CDR3 protein. The sample records about 640,000 distinct CDR3 sequences, approximately 13% being singletons. This specimen was PBMCs, mostly from graft donor cells, taken 360 days after TCRalphabeta/CD19-depleted stem cell transplant. These receptors all come from a male patient younger than 18 who had a stem cell transplant for acute myeloid leukemia, so the T cells may come from the graft donor. Both conserved end residues are part of each CDR3. A D gene is named only where the DNA matches it firmly. Size is omitted from some rows. Given values are once, few, many or a class for expanded clones.

CSGSGQETQYF	TGCAGTGGTAGCGGCCAAGAGACCCAGTACTTC	TRBJ2-5	TRBV20-1	-	many
CASSTRTGTSSYNEQFF	TGTGCCAGCAGCACGAGGACTGGCACCAGCTCCTACAATGAGCAGTTCTTC	TRBJ2-1	TRBV11-2	-	-
CASSLLVEGRGTDTQYF	TGTGCCAGCAGCTTATTAGTAGAGGGGAGAGGCACAGATACGCAGTATTTT	TRBJ2-3	TRBV11-2	-	-
CSVEDRQVELTDTQYF	TGCAGCGTTGAAGATAGACAGGTGGAGTTGACAGATACGCAGTATTTT	TRBJ2-3	TRBV29-1	-	-
CASRPSGASTDTQYF	TGTGCCAGCAGGCCTAGCGGGGCTAGCACAGATACGCAGTATTTT	TRBJ2-3	TRBV28	TRBD2	many
CASRPPGLLSYNEQFF	TGTGCCAGCAGACCCCCGGGACTACTCTCCTACAATGAGCAGTTCTTC	TRBJ2-1	TRBV6-2/TRBV6-3	TRBD2	few
CASSYPGHSRGGTYEQYF	TGTGCCAGCAGCTACCCGGGACACTCAAGGGGGGGCACCTACGAGCAGTACTTC	TRBJ2-7	TRBV11-1	-	few
CASSVSWTGIPYEQYF	TGTGCCAGCAGCGTATCGTGGACAGGAATCCCCTACGAGCAGTACTTC	TRBJ2-7	TRBV9	TRBD1	few
CATSRRETGSSYEQYF	TGTGCCACCAGCAGGAGGGAAACGGGGAGCTCCTACGAGCAGTACTTC	TRBJ2-7	TRBV15	-	-
CASSETRRTTHQETQYF	TGTGCCAGCAGCGAGACGAGACGGACGACCCACCAAGAGACCCAGTACTTC	TRBJ2-5	TRBV21-1	-	-
CASSSHRLSNLVQFF	TGTGCCAGCAGTTCCCACAGGTTGTCTAATCTGGTGCAGTTCTTC	TRBJ2-1	TRBV28	-	few
CASSFGGLAGEKGYNEQFF	TGTGCCAGCAGTTTTGGGGGCCTAGCGGGAGAGAAGGGGTACAATGAGCAGTTCTTC	TRBJ2-1	TRBV27	TRBD2	-
CASSETGTHYEQYF	TGTGCCAGCAGCGAGACAGGTACACACTACGAGCAGTACTTC	TRBJ2-7	TRBV9	-	few
CASIPRGLAGAHYEQYF	TGTGCCAGCATCCCTAGGGGACTAGCGGGCGCCCACTACGAGCAGTACTTC	TRBJ2-7	TRBV27	TRBD2	few
CASSGSPYEQYF	TGTGCCAGTAGCGGGAGCCCCTACGAGCAGTACTTC	TRBJ2-7	TRBV6-5	TRBD2	-
CSAINGLVGTDTQYF	TGCAGTGCGATCAATGGACTAGTAGGGACAGATACGCAGTATTTT	TRBJ2-3	TRBV20-1	TRBD2	many
CASRGQALSYEQYF	TGTGCCAGCAGGGGACAGGCTTTATCCTACGAGCAGTACTTC	TRBJ2-7	TRBV2	TRBD1	-
CSAPTAGGTDTQYF	TGCAGTGCTCCGACAGCCGGAGGCACAGATACGCAGTATTTT	TRBJ2-3	TRBV20-1	-	many
CASSNPSGSHWGEQFF	TGTGCCAGCAGCAATCCTAGCGGGAGCCACTGGGGTGAGCAGTTCTTC	TRBJ2-1	TRBV6-2/TRBV6-3	TRBD2	-
CASSLALYTEAFF	TGTGCCAGCAGCCTAGCCCTTTACACTGAAGCTTTCTTT	TRBJ1-1	TRBV11-2	-	few
CASSLRGRPYNEQFF	TGTGCCAGCAGCTTGCGCGGGAGGCCGTACAATGAGCAGTTCTTC	TRBJ2-1	TRBV11-3	TRBD2	-
CATSREIATNEKLFF	TGTGCCACCAGCAGAGAGATTGCAACTAATGAAAAACTGTTTTTT	TRBJ1-4	TRBV15	-	-
CASTPRGTSSYEQYF	TGTGCCAGCACCCCCCGCGGCACGAGCTCCTACGAGCAGTACTTC	TRBJ2-7	TRBV12-3/TRBV12-4	-	many
CASSLAQPGELFF	TGTGCCAGCAGCTTAGCGCAACCCGGGGAGCTGTTTTTT	TRBJ2-2	TRBV7-8	-	-
CSASTAGGADTQYF	TGCAGTGCTAGTACTGCGGGGGGGGCAGATACGCAGTATTTT	TRBJ2-3	TRBV20-1	TRBD2	-
CASSLRLAGFDEQFF	TGTGCCAGCAGTTTACGACTAGCGGGATTCGATGAGCAGTTCTTC	TRBJ2-1	TRBV27	TRBD2	few
CASSQDNGGTQETQYF	TGCGCCAGCAGCCAAGATAATGGCGGGACACAAGAGACCCAGTACTTC	TRBJ2-5	TRBV4-3	-	few
CASSSGTVGREQYF	TGTGCCAGCAGTTCCGGGACAGTGGGACGGGAGCAGTACTTC	TRBJ2-7	TRBV27	TRBD1	-
CASTITGPRGGSSYNEQFF	TGTGCCAGCACCATCACGGGACCCAGAGGCGGGAGCTCCTACAATGAGCAGTTCTTC	TRBJ2-1	TRBV27	TRBD2	few
CASSFGPSGRAWSNTGELFF	TGTGCCAGCAGTTTTGGTCCTAGCGGGAGGGCCTGGTCGAACACCGGGGAGCTGTTTTTT	TRBJ2-2	TRBV28	TRBD2	-
CSASGTVVSYEQYF	TGCAGTGCTAGTGGTACAGTGGTGTCCTACGAGCAGTACTTC	TRBJ2-7	TRBV20-1	-	-
CASSQRPADGELFF	TGTGCCAGCAGCCAAAGGCCCGCGGACGGGGAGCTGTTTTTT	TRBJ2-2	TRBV3-1	-	-
CAISDLGAAGYEQYF	TGTGCCATCAGTGATTTGGGAGCCGCCGGCTACGAGCAGTACTTC	TRBJ2-7	TRBV10-3	-	-
CASRRLAVNNEQFF	TGCGCCAGCAGGAGACTAGCGGTAAACAATGAGCAGTTCTTC	TRBJ2-1	TRBV5-1	TRBD2	-
CASSLVEPRGTDTQYF	TGCGCCAGCAGCTTGGTCGAGCCCCGGGGCACAGATACGCAGTATTTT	TRBJ2-3	TRBV5-1	-	many
CASSIGGFSYEQYF	TGTGCCAGTAGTATAGGCGGCTTCTCCTACGAGCAGTACTTC	TRBJ2-7	TRBV19	-	few
CASSWGQGDTGELFF	TGCGCCAGCAGCTGGGGACAGGGCGACACCGGGGAGCTGTTTTTT	TRBJ2-2	TRBV5-1	TRBD1	many
CASSVAAGAYEQYF	TGTGCCAGCAGCGTAGCAGCGGGAGCCTACGAGCAGTACTTC	TRBJ2-7	TRBV9	TRBD2	few
CSARDLWGETQYF	TGCAGTGCTAGAGATCTATGGGGTGAGACCCAGTACTTC	TRBJ2-5	TRBV20-1	-	-
CASSLTLAAKQFF	TGTGCCAGCAGCTTAACCTTAGCGGCTAAGCAGTTCTTC	TRBJ2-1	TRBV7-3	-	many
CATSDVRLAVSYEQYF	TGTGCCACCAGTGATGTCCGACTAGCGGTCTCCTACGAGCAGTACTTC	TRBJ2-7	TRBV24-1	TRBD2	few
CASSRSSPLHF	TGTGCCAGCAGCCGAAGTTCACCCCTCCACTTT	TRBJ1-6	TRBV12-3/TRBV12-4	-	few
CASSFGFPGELFF	TGTGCCAGCAGTTTCGGTTTCCCCGGGGAGCTGTTTTTT	TRBJ2-2	TRBV12-3/TRBV12-4	-	many
CSVGPSLGETQYF	TGCAGCGTTGGTCCCTCTCTAGGCGAGACCCAGTACTTC	TRBJ2-5	TRBV29-1	-	few
CSASASGSGNEQFF	TGCAGTGCTAGTGCTAGCGGGAGCGGTAATGAGCAGTTCTTC	TRBJ2-1	TRBV20-1	TRBD2	-
CASSQEGGRGLAKNIQYF	TGTGCCAGCAGCCAAGAGGGTGGACGAGGACTAGCCAAAAACATTCAGTACTTC	TRBJ2-4	TRBV4-2	-	-